These T cell receptor beta chains were read from a single sample in a study of tumor-infiltrating lymphocytes in oesophageal squamous cell carcinoma. TCRdb redid the calling of the PCR reads with MiXCR, one entry per CDR3 protein. The data hold some 11,000 distinct CDR3 sequences, with approximately 52% observed a single time. Sample: esophageal tumor tissue. These receptors were obtained from a female donor with esophageal squamous cell carcinoma. Both conserved end residues are trimmed from each CDR3.

v_gene	j_gene	len	CDR3aa
TRBV11-2	TRBJ2-1	13	ASSFGRGLVNEQF
TRBV6-5	TRBJ1-1	10	ASSYIGDEAF
TRBV2	TRBJ2-1	9	ASSQMDEQF
TRBV28	TRBJ1-5	12	ASGELGVNQPQH
TRBV7-3	NA	11	ASSLNYGNEQF
TRBV7-2	TRBJ2-3	10	ASSSYTDTQY
TRBV28	TRBJ1-1	13	ASSLSDSPPPEAF
TRBV6-1	NA	11	ASRTSSYNEQY
TRBV7-3	NA	14	ASSLDPGGVYNEQF
TRBV7-6	TRBJ2-5	10	AARRFQETQY
TRBV7-8	NA	12	ASSSQGSGSPLH
TRBV11-3	TRBJ2-5	12	ASSLNRVQETQY
TRBV7-7	NA	13	ASSPTSGGYNEQF
TRBV6-5	TRBJ1-2	13	ASSYSNRGGYGYT
TRBV24-1	TRBJ2-3	14	ATSDLGQGSADTQY
TRBV7-9	NA	12	ASSPRQGAYEQY
TRBV6-8	NA	13	ASKRELAGTYEQY
TRBV12-3/TRBV12-4	TRBJ1-1	13	ASTFLRAANTEAF
TRBV6-1	TRBJ1-4	11	ASSGTANEKLF
TRBV28	TRBJ1-1	12	ASSLRGPNTEAF
TRBV7-6	NA	13	ASSLGGLVNNEQF
TRBV11-2	TRBJ2-5	13	ASSLGFGRRETQY
TRBV27	NA	15	ASSLGPGLAGDDEQY
TRBV6-1	TRBJ1-3	12	ASSEVGSGNTIY
TRBV7-9	TRBJ2-3	11	ASSYHSTDTQY
TRBV29-1	TRBJ2-6	12	SVVDGSGANVLT
TRBV7-3	TRBJ2-2	11	ASSAQGVGELF
TRBV7-8	NA	12	ASSALASYNEQF
TRBV6-1	TRBJ2-1	12	ASSPLVSYNEQF